Listed below are T cell receptor beta chains from one sample, sequenced in a study of blood T cell repertoires in COVID-19. The repertoire was sequenced with immunoSEQ multiplex PCR; TCRdb's copy has only in-frame clones and lacks some. The profile shows approximately 100,000 clones, 70% to 80% of them singletons. The sample was peripheral blood. These receptors were collected from an elderly man with COVID-19, enrolled during active disease. The CDR3 runs from the conserved cysteine through the conserved F or W. Fields, in order: CDR3 protein, CDR3 DNA, V gene, D gene, clone size, J gene. D genes are given only for firm matches. Only some rows state a clone size, as once, few, many or a class for expanded clones.

cdr3_aa: CAWSPGGLSTEAFF
cdr3_nt: TGTGCCTGGAGTCCAGGCGGGCTATCCACTGAAGCTTTCTTT
v_call: TRBV30
d_call: -
clone_size: -
j_call: TRBJ1-1

cdr3_aa: CASSYGIEGEQFF
cdr3_nt: TGTGCCAGCAGCTATGGTATCGAGGGTGAGCAGTTCTTC
v_call: TRBV11-2
d_call: -
clone_size: -
j_call: TRBJ2-1

cdr3_aa: CASSLTGGTDTQYF
cdr3_nt: TGTGCCAGCAGCTTGACAGGGGGTACAGATACGCAGTATTTT
v_call: TRBV9
d_call: TRBD1
clone_size: -
j_call: TRBJ2-3

cdr3_aa: CASSTGTGFEKLFF
cdr3_nt: TGTGCCTCTTCAACCGGGACAGGGTTCGAAAAACTGTTTTTT
v_call: TRBV30
d_call: TRBD1
clone_size: -
j_call: TRBJ1-4

cdr3_aa: CASSLRTMEETQYF
cdr3_nt: TGTGCCAGCAGTTTAAGGACTATGGAAGAGACCCAGTACTTC
v_call: TRBV6-2/TRBV6-3
d_call: -
clone_size: few
j_call: TRBJ2-5

cdr3_aa: CASSLLSGVDGYTF
cdr3_nt: TGTGCCAGCAGCTTGCTGTCAGGGGTAGATGGCTACACCTTC
v_call: TRBV5-4
d_call: -
clone_size: -
j_call: TRBJ1-2

cdr3_aa: CASSLAGALADTQYF
cdr3_nt: TGTGCCAGCAGTTTAGCAGGGGCCCTCGCAGATACGCAGTATTTT
v_call: TRBV28
d_call: -
clone_size: -
j_call: TRBJ2-3

cdr3_aa: CATSDPQYNEQFF
cdr3_nt: TGTGCCACCAGTGATCCCCAGTACAATGAGCAGTTCTTC
v_call: TRBV24-1
d_call: -
clone_size: -
j_call: TRBJ2-1

cdr3_aa: CASSYSMESRWTDTQYF
cdr3_nt: TGTGCCAGCAGTTACTCGATGGAGTCGAGGTGGACAGATACGCAGTATTTT
v_call: TRBV6-2/TRBV6-3
d_call: -
clone_size: few
j_call: TRBJ2-3

cdr3_aa: CASIPSGTAGETQYF
cdr3_nt: TGTGCCAGCATTCCGTCCGGGACTGCCGGGGAGACCCAGTACTTC
v_call: TRBV2
d_call: -
clone_size: -
j_call: TRBJ2-5

cdr3_aa: CASSKGNRFWGLRYEQYF
cdr3_nt: TGTGCCAGCAGCAAAGGTAATAGGTTTTGGGGGCTTCGGTACGAGCAGTACTTC
v_call: TRBV21-1
d_call: -
clone_size: -
j_call: TRBJ2-7

cdr3_aa: CASTGPNNEQFF
cdr3_nt: TGTGCCAGCACAGGGCCTAACAATGAGCAGTTCTTC
v_call: TRBV28
d_call: -
clone_size: -
j_call: TRBJ2-1

cdr3_aa: CASSIDLFQGYEQYF
cdr3_nt: TGTGCCAGTAGTATAGATCTCTTTCAGGGTTACGAGCAGTACTTC
v_call: TRBV19
d_call: -
clone_size: -
j_call: TRBJ2-7

cdr3_aa: CASSKSLNSGGRTDNEQFF
cdr3_nt: TGTGCCAGCAGCAAATCTCTTAATAGCGGCGGGAGGACTGACAATGAGCAGTTCTTC
v_call: TRBV21-1
d_call: -
clone_size: -
j_call: TRBJ2-1

cdr3_aa: CASSYSRWEGTPQHF
cdr3_nt: TGTGCCAGCAGTTACTCGAGGTGGGAGGGGACGCCCCAGCATTTT
v_call: TRBV6-6
d_call: -
clone_size: -
j_call: TRBJ1-5

cdr3_aa: CASIPNSYSGNTIYF
cdr3_nt: TGTGCCAGCATTCCTAACAGCTACTCTGGAAACACCATATATTTT
v_call: TRBV28
d_call: -
clone_size: -
j_call: TRBJ1-3

cdr3_aa: CATSRWARQYGYTF
cdr3_nt: TGTGCCACCTCCCGGTGGGCCCGCCAGTATGGCTACACCTTC
v_call: TRBV19
d_call: -
clone_size: few
j_call: TRBJ1-2

cdr3_aa: CASQTEKGANVLTF
cdr3_nt: TGTGCCTCTCAGACGGAGAAAGGGGCCAACGTCCTGACTTTC
v_call: TRBV6-6
d_call: -
clone_size: medium-sized
j_call: TRBJ2-6

cdr3_aa: CASSQVWTPGETQYF
cdr3_nt: TGTGCCAGCAGCCAAGTGTGGACTCCGGGCGAGACCCAGTACTTC
v_call: TRBV14
d_call: -
clone_size: -
j_call: TRBJ2-5

cdr3_aa: CASSFNEGINTEAFF
cdr3_nt: TGTGCCAGCAGCTTTAACGAGGGAATCAACACTGAAGCTTTCTTT
v_call: TRBV5-5
d_call: -
clone_size: -
j_call: TRBJ1-1

cdr3_aa: CASSPHSVRDTEAFF
cdr3_nt: TGTGCCAGCAGTCCCCACAGTGTGAGGGACACTGAAGCTTTCTTT
v_call: TRBV28
d_call: -
clone_size: -
j_call: TRBJ1-1

cdr3_aa: CASSPPLGREKGNTQYF
cdr3_nt: TGTGCCAGCAGTCCGCCCTTGGGGCGGGAGAAGGGGAATACGCAGTATTTT
v_call: TRBV27
d_call: TRBD2
clone_size: -
j_call: TRBJ2-3

cdr3_aa: CASSGPGQDTGELFF
cdr3_nt: TGCGCCAGCAGCGGACCGGGACAAGACACCGGGGAGCTGTTTTTT
v_call: TRBV5-1
d_call: -
clone_size: -
j_call: TRBJ2-2

cdr3_aa: CASSDVQGLQLGQPQHF
cdr3_nt: TGCGCCAGCAGTGACGTCCAGGGGCTGCAGCTTGGTCAGCCCCAGCATTTT
v_call: TRBV10-1
d_call: -
clone_size: -
j_call: TRBJ1-5

cdr3_aa: CASSWGGGSSYNEQFF
cdr3_nt: TGTGCCAGCAGTTGGGGCGGGGGGAGCTCCTACAATGAGCAGTTCTTC
v_call: TRBV6-2/TRBV6-3
d_call: TRBD2
clone_size: -
j_call: TRBJ2-1

cdr3_aa: CASDARQGGEQYF
cdr3_nt: TGTGCCAGCGACGCCCGGCAGGGAGGGGAGCAGTACTTC
v_call: TRBV6-5
d_call: TRBD2
clone_size: -
j_call: TRBJ2-7

cdr3_aa: CASSSGDSGSGANVLTF
cdr3_nt: TGTGCCAGCAGCTCGGGCGACTCGGGATCTGGGGCCAACGTCCTGACTTTC
v_call: TRBV7-2
d_call: -
clone_size: -
j_call: TRBJ2-6

cdr3_aa: CASSPDRGITYEQYF
cdr3_nt: TGTGCCAGCAGCCCCGACAGGGGGATCACCTACGAGCAGTACTTC
v_call: TRBV6-5
d_call: TRBD1
clone_size: -
j_call: TRBJ2-7

cdr3_aa: CASRVGSGEQYF
cdr3_nt: TGTGCCAGCAGGGTGGGTTCGGGGGAGCAGTACTTC
v_call: TRBV27
d_call: -
clone_size: -
j_call: TRBJ2-7

cdr3_aa: CASGRGNQPQHF
cdr3_nt: TGTGCCAGCGGGAGGGGGAATCAGCCCCAGCATTTT
v_call: TRBV6-5
d_call: -
clone_size: -
j_call: TRBJ1-5

cdr3_aa: CASSLGPGNGNTIYF
cdr3_nt: TGCGCCAGCAGCTTGGGCCCAGGGAACGGAAACACCATATATTTT
v_call: TRBV5-1
d_call: -
clone_size: -
j_call: TRBJ1-3

cdr3_aa: CASSFPRDRGPPGSGNTIYF
cdr3_nt: TGTGCCAGCAGCTTCCCCCGGGACAGGGGCCCCCCGGGCTCTGGAAACACCATATATTTT
v_call: TRBV11-3
d_call: TRBD1
clone_size: -
j_call: TRBJ1-3

cdr3_aa: CASSVSESAYEQYF
cdr3_nt: TGTGCCAGCAGCGTAAGCGAGTCCGCCTACGAGCAGTACTTC
v_call: TRBV5-6
d_call: -
clone_size: many
j_call: TRBJ2-7

cdr3_aa: CASRRPGGQETQYF
cdr3_nt: TGTGCCAGCAGACGCCCCGGCGGCCAAGAGACCCAGTACTTC
v_call: TRBV27
d_call: -
clone_size: -
j_call: TRBJ2-5

cdr3_aa: CAWSVQDYGYTF
cdr3_nt: TGTGCCTGGAGTGTACAGGACTATGGCTACACCTTC
v_call: TRBV30
d_call: -
clone_size: -
j_call: TRBJ1-2

cdr3_aa: CASRTSQHEQFF
cdr3_nt: TGTGCCAGCAGAACTAGCCAACATGAGCAGTTCTTC
v_call: TRBV6-5
d_call: -
clone_size: -
j_call: TRBJ2-1

cdr3_aa: CASSNPTGKPGELFF
cdr3_nt: TGTGCCAGCAGCAACCCGACAGGGAAGCCCGGGGAGCTGTTTTTT
v_call: TRBV2
d_call: TRBD1
clone_size: once
j_call: TRBJ2-2

cdr3_aa: CASSSTSGPSTDTQYF
cdr3_nt: TGTGCCAGCAGCTCAACTAGCGGGCCTAGCACAGATACGCAGTATTTT
v_call: TRBV4-2
d_call: TRBD2
clone_size: -
j_call: TRBJ2-3

cdr3_aa: CASSLNLASNEQFF
cdr3_nt: TGTGCCAGCAGCTTAAACCTAGCTTCCAATGAGCAGTTCTTC
v_call: TRBV7-3
d_call: -
clone_size: -
j_call: TRBJ2-1

cdr3_aa: CASSLGFGTDEAFF
cdr3_nt: TGCGCCAGCAGCTTGGGGTTCGGGACAGATGAAGCTTTCTTT
v_call: TRBV5-1
d_call: TRBD1
clone_size: -
j_call: TRBJ1-1

cdr3_aa: CASSRLAVSYNEQFF
cdr3_nt: TGTGCCAGTAGTAGACTAGCGGTCTCCTACAATGAGCAGTTCTTC
v_call: TRBV19
d_call: TRBD2
clone_size: -
j_call: TRBJ2-1

cdr3_aa: CASTHRKRGSSYEQYF
cdr3_nt: TGTGCCAGCACCCACCGGAAGCGGGGGAGCTCCTACGAGCAGTACTTC
v_call: TRBV7-2
d_call: TRBD2
clone_size: -
j_call: TRBJ2-7

cdr3_aa: CASIQGSAPSYEQYF
cdr3_nt: TGTGCCAGCATTCAGGGGTCAGCCCCCTCCTACGAGCAGTACTTC
v_call: TRBV6-5
d_call: -
clone_size: -
j_call: TRBJ2-7

cdr3_aa: CASSGYEVSTEAFF
cdr3_nt: TGTGCCAGCAGCGGATATGAGGTGAGCACTGAAGCTTTCTTT
v_call: TRBV9
d_call: -
clone_size: -
j_call: TRBJ1-1

cdr3_aa: CASSLEGVETQYF
cdr3_nt: TGTGCCAGCAGCTTGGAAGGGGTAGAGACCCAGTACTTC
v_call: TRBV5-4
d_call: -
clone_size: -
j_call: TRBJ2-5

cdr3_aa: CASSPSTGGSYEQYF
cdr3_nt: TGTGCCAGCAGCCCGTCCACTGGGGGGTCCTACGAGCAGTACTTC
v_call: TRBV9
d_call: -
clone_size: -
j_call: TRBJ2-7

cdr3_aa: CASSQGPSGTGSYNEQFF
cdr3_nt: TGCGCCAGCAGCCAAGGACCCTCCGGGACAGGTTCTTACAATGAGCAGTTCTTC
v_call: TRBV4-1
d_call: TRBD1
clone_size: -
j_call: TRBJ2-1

cdr3_aa: CAISERGTGGRNTIYF
cdr3_nt: TGTGCCATCAGTGAGAGGGGGACAGGGGGAAGAAACACCATATATTTT
v_call: TRBV10-3
d_call: TRBD1
clone_size: -
j_call: TRBJ1-3

cdr3_aa: CASSHGPSGTDTQYF
cdr3_nt: TGCGCCAGCAGCCACGGTCCCTCCGGTACAGATACGCAGTATTTT
v_call: TRBV5-1
d_call: -
clone_size: once
j_call: TRBJ2-3

cdr3_aa: CASSSLDRGEEKLFF
cdr3_nt: TGTGCCAGCAGTTCACTTGACAGGGGGGAGGAAAAACTGTTTTTT
v_call: TRBV5-6
d_call: TRBD1
clone_size: many
j_call: TRBJ1-4

cdr3_aa: CASSTGGTDTQYF
cdr3_nt: TGTGCCAGCAGTACGGGGGGCACAGATACGCAGTATTTT
v_call: TRBV9
d_call: -
clone_size: -
j_call: TRBJ2-3

cdr3_aa: CASSRSGGPYEQYF
cdr3_nt: TGTGCCAGCAGCCGGTCAGGGGGCCCCTACGAGCAGTACTTC
v_call: TRBV7-8
d_call: TRBD1
clone_size: -
j_call: TRBJ2-7